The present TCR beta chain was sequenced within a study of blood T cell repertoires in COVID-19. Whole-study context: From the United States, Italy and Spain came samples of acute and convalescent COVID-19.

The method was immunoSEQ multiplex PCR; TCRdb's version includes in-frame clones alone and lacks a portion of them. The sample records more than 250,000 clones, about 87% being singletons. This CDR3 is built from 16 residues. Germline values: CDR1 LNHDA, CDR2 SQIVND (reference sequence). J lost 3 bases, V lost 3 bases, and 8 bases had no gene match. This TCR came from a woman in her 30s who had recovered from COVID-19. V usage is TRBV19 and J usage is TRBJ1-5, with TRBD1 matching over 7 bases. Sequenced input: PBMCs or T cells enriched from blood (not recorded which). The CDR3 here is CASSIYGRGVNQPQHF. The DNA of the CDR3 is TGTGCCAGTAGTATTTACGGCAGGGGGGTCAATCAGCCCCAGCATTTT.